Shown below are 21 T cell receptor beta chains from a single sample sequenced in a study of OX40 agonist ivuxolimab in advanced cancers. Profiled with immunoSEQ multiplex PCR; TCRdb holds only in-frame clones, not every one. The table shows 30,000 to 35,000 clones, with roughly nine tenths occurring only once. The starting material was CD4+ or CD8+ T cells sorted from blood, obtained in a trial of the OX40 agonist ivuxolimab. The origin of the receptors is an adult with an advanced solid tumor such as melanoma, head and neck, liver or kidney cancer.

The chain joins TRBV4-3 to TRBJ2-3; TRBD2 aligns across 9 bases. V shed 0 bases and J 6 bases; nucleotides not matched to a gene: 10. The CDR3 is 17 amino acids. Per germline, CDR1 LGHNA and CDR2 YSLEER. The CDR3 region is CASSQDLAGGPSDTQYF. The CDR3 region has the DNA TGCGCCAGCAGCCAAGACCTGGCGGGAGGGCCGTCGGATACGCAGTATTTT.

On this clone itself: The identical CDR3 is also encoded by other nucleotide sequences in the sample. The rearrangement uses TRBV20-1 and TRBJ1-2, with 8 bases that match TRBD1. The CDR3 contains 10 residues. Germline values: CDR1 DFQATT, CDR2 SNEGSKA (reference sequence). V shed 8 bases and J 9 bases; nucleotides not matched to a gene: 5. The CDR3 region has the DNA TGCAGTTCAGACAGGGGTAGCTACACCTTC. Its protein product is CSSDRGSYTF.

The V and J genes are TRBV7-9 and TRBJ2-5, with a tentative D call TRBD2 (6 bases). The tail of the sequence fits TRBJ2-7 better, so the J call may be wrong. The CDR3 runs 15 residues. Germline V gene sequence: CDR1 SEHNR, CDR2 FQNEAQ (reference sequence). The CDR3 spells CASSPLPGRRHEQYF. The CDR3, as DNA: TGTGCCAGCAGCCCTTTACCAGGGAGGAGGCACGAGCAGTACTTC.

The chain employs TRBV30 and TRBJ2-7, with TRBD1 identical over 10 bases. V trimming: 3 bases; J trimming: 2 bases; junction bases outside the gene matches: 4. The CDR3 has 14 residues. CDR1 is GTSNPN and CDR2 is SVGIG in the germline V gene (reference sequence). DNA of the CDR3: TGTGCCTGGAGCCCCGGGACAGGGGCCTACGAGCAGTACTTC. It encodes CAWSPGTGAYEQYF. The full variable domain, its missing parts supplied by reference TRBV30 and TRBJ2-7, is SQTIHQWPATLVQPVGSPLSLECTVEGTSNPNLYWYRQAAGRGLQLLFYSVGIGQISSEVPQNLSASRPQDRQFILSSKKLLLSDSGFYLCAWSPGTGAYEQYFGPGTRLTVT.

This clone showed up just once. The chain couples TRBV5-1 to TRBJ2-2; D uncertain. The germline CDR1 and CDR2 sequences are SGHRS and YFSETQ. The V end lost 2 bases, the J end lost 6 bases, and 5 bases lay between the germline ends. The CDR3 loop spans 12 amino acids. This CDR3 reads CASSLFAGELFF. The CDR3 coding sequence is TGCGCCAGCAGCTTATTTGCCGGGGAGCTGTTTTTT. Variable domain in full (rest from reference TRBV5-1 and TRBJ2-2): KAGVTQTPRYLIKTRGQQVTLSCSPISGHRSVSWYQQTPGQGLQFLFEYFSETQRNKGNFPGRFSGRQFSNSRSEMNVSTLELGDSALYLCASSLFAGELFFGEGSRLTVL.

CDR3: CASTRRGGINEQFF. In DNA form, the CDR3 reads TGTGCCAGCACCCGACGGGGCGGGATCAATGAGCAGTTCTTC. J is TRBJ2-1 and V is TRBV28; TRBD2 is a possible D gene (6 bases). Germline CDR1 reads MDHEN; CDR2 reads SYDVKM. Trimming removed 7 bases from V and 6 bases from J, with 16 bases in between. The CDR3 sequence is 14 residues long.

This chain links TRBV15 with TRBJ2-1; 7 positions match TRBD1. Germline CDR1 LNHNV, CDR2 YYDKDF (reference sequence). The CDR3 contains 15 residues. The V and J ends lost 4 bases and 7 bases, in that order; junction bases with no gene match: 10. CDR3 sequence reads: CATSKARDRMNEQFF. The CDR3 region has the DNA TGTGCCACCAGCAAAGCCCGGGACAGAATGAATGAGCAGTTCTTC.

This chain uses TRBV7-9 with TRBJ2-3, with D possibly matching TRBD1 (6 bases). CDR3 size: 15 residues. Looked up from germline, CDR1 is SEHNR and CDR2 is FQNEAQ (reference sequence). The V gene lost 3 bases and the J gene lost 4 bases, with 14 bases spanning the gap. The CDR3 DNA sequence: TGTGCCAGCAGCTTGGCACAGGGCTGGCCAGATACGCAGTATTTT. Its protein product is CASSLAQGWPDTQYF.

The chain employs TRBV5-8 and TRBJ2-3; TRBD2 matches 9 bases. This CDR3 comprises 14 residues. Germline V gene data show CDR1 as SGHTS and CDR2 as YDEGEE. V dropped 3 bases and J dropped 4; count of bases not matched to a gene: 3. This CDR3 reads CASSWIAGADTQYF. The CDR3 DNA sequence: TGTGCCAGCAGCTGGATAGCGGGAGCAGATACGCAGTATTTT.

This clone was detected a few times. This rearrangement joins TRBV7-6 to TRBJ2-1, with a weak D call TRBD2 (5 bases). The CDR3 has 15 amino acids. V lost 2 bases, J lost 9 bases, and 17 bases lay in between. Germline V gene sequence: CDR1 SGHVS, CDR2 FNYEAQ. The DNA for the CDR3 is TGTGCCAGCAGCTTATCTAGCAACGGGTACGGTGAGCAGTTCTTC. Residues: CASSLSSNGYGEQFF.

The chain recombines TRBV21-1 with TRBJ2-7; the D call of TRBD2 is as the table states it, not checked on the DNA. TRBV21-1 is recorded as a pseudogene. The CDR3 runs 13 residues. CDR3 DNA: TGTGCCAGCAGCCATAGCGGGGAGGACGAGCAGTACTTC. This sequence encodes CASSHSGEDEQYF.

V gene TRBV9 combines with J gene TRBJ1-5, with D maybe TRBD1 (5 bases). The CDR3 runs 15 residues. The germline V gene has CDR1 SGDLS and CDR2 YYNGEE. The ends were cut back, 3 bases at V and 0 bases at J, with 10 bases in the middle. The CDR3 sequence: CASSATGNSNQPQHF. In DNA form, the CDR3 reads TGTGCCAGCAGCGCAACAGGTAATAGCAATCAGCCCCAGCATTTT.

The CDR3 DNA sequence: TGTGCCAGCAGCCAACGACTAGCGGGAAGCCAAGAGACCCAGTACTTC. Protein: CASSQRLAGSQETQYF. The rearrangement links TRBV4-2 to TRBJ2-5; 11 positions agree with TRBD2. There are 16 residues in the CDR3. The ends lost 2 bases at V and 1 base at J; junction bases unmatched: 3. CDR1 is LGHNA, CDR2 YNFKEQ, per germline.

The genes are TRBV21-1 and TRBJ2-7; TRBD2 reflects the table's D call only, with no check against the DNA. TRBV21-1 is reported as a pseudogene. This CDR3 contains 16 residues. The CDR3, as DNA: TGTGCCAGCAGCAAAGTTGGCGGGAGTTTTTCCTACGAGCAGTACTTC. Protein: CASSKVGGSFSYEQYF.

This chain connects TRBV11-2 to TRBJ2-3; no clear D. CDR1 SGHAT and CDR2 FQNNGV come from the germline V gene. This CDR3 spans 12 amino acids. V was pared by 2 bases and J by 2 bases, with 2 bases between. DNA of the CDR3: TGTGCCAGCAGCTTATACACAGATACGCAGTATTTT. Protein sequence: CASSLYTDTQYF.

V gene TRBV6-1 combines with J gene TRBJ2-7; the match to TRBD2 covers 7 bases. CDR3 length equals 14 residues. Per the germline V gene, CDR1 is MNHNS and CDR2 is SASEGT. V was clipped by 4 bases and J by 2 bases; unmatched bases: 5. The CDR3 region is CASSVVAGTYEQYF. CDR3 sequence (DNA): TGTGCCAGCAGTGTCGTAGCGGGTACCTACGAGCAGTACTTC.

V is TRBV4-3 and J is TRBJ1-1; TRBD1 is a possible D gene (6 bases). Deletions cut 4 bases from V and 2 bases from J, with 11 bases between. The CDR3 spans 14 residues. CDR1 and CDR2 (germline): LGHNA, YSLEER. The CDR3: CASSLSDRNTEAFF. DNA of the CDR3: TGCGCCAGCAGCCTGTCGGACAGAAACACTGAAGCTTTCTTT.

V usage is TRBV7-9 and J usage is TRBJ2-7; no clear D. The V end lost 1 base, the J end lost 3 bases, and 7 bases lay between the germline ends. The CDR3 sequence is 13 residues long. The germline gives CDR1 SEHNR, CDR2 FQNEAQ (reference sequence). CDR3 DNA: TGTGCCAGCAGCTTAGAGGGTTTCTACGAGCAGTACTTC. Protein: CASSLEGFYEQYF.

This chain uses TRBV4-2 with TRBJ2-1; tentatively, D is TRBD1 or TRBD2 (5 bases each). The V gene's germline CDR1 is LGHNA and CDR2 YNFKEQ. This CDR3 has 14 amino acids. V shed 0 bases and J shed 10 bases, with 13 bases lying between them. The CDR3 bases are TGTGCCAGCAGCCAAGATTTTCCTGGGGACGAGCAGTTCTTC. It codes for CASSQDFPGDEQFF.

This chain links TRBV2 with TRBJ2-3; 7 nucleotides agree with TRBD2. The V and J ends lost 1 base and 2 bases, in that order; junction bases with no gene match: 9. This CDR3 spans 17 amino acids. Germline V lookup: CDR1 SNHLY, CDR2 FYNNEI. The CDR3 DNA sequence: TGTGCCAGCAGTGAAGAAGAAAATAGCGGGCCCACAGATACGCAGTATTTT. Encoded protein: CASSEEENSGPTDTQYF.

The chain recombines TRBV7-2 with TRBJ2-1; D is uncertain. Germline values: CDR1 SGHTA, CDR2 FQGNSA. V gave up 1 base and J gave up 6 bases, with 13 bases separating them. This CDR3 is built from 15 residues. CDR3 residues: CASSLDWTTANEQFF. In DNA, the CDR3 is TGTGCCAGCAGCTTAGATTGGACCACCGCCAATGAGCAGTTCTTC. The full variable domain, completed using reference TRBV7-2 and TRBJ2-1, is GAGVSQSPSNKVTEKGKDVELRCDPISGHTALYWYRQSLGQGLEFLIYFQGNSAPDKSGLPSDRFSAERTGGSVSTLTIQRTQQEDSAVYLCASSLDWTTANEQFFGPGTRLTVL.